These 30 T cell receptor beta chains were all obtained from the same sample, sequenced in a study of T cell responses to AZD1222 COVID-19 vaccine. The protocol was immunoSEQ multiplex PCR, while the TCRdb copy is restricted to in-frame clones and leaves out a portion. The repertoire holds 110,000 or so clones, with roughly 90% as singletons. The sequences come from peripheral blood, collected 28 days after the second AZD1222 dose. These receptors came from an adult who received the AZD1222 COVID-19 vaccine.

This chain uses TRBV2 with TRBJ2-7; 10 bases match TRBD1. V was clipped by 10 bases and J by 7 bases; unmatched bases: 13. Germline CDR1 is SNHLY and CDR2 is FYNNEI. The CDR3 has 14 residues. The CDR3 DNA sequence: TGTGCCACCACCCGGGACAGGGGCACCCAAGAGCAGTACTTC. Protein product: CATTRDRGTQEQYF. The whole variable domain, filled in from reference TRBV2 and TRBJ2-7, reads EPEVTQTPSHQVTQMGQEVILRCVPISNHLYFYWYRQILGQKVEFLVSFYNNEISEKSEIFDDQFSVERPDGSNFTLKIRSTKLEDSAMYFCATTRDRGTQEQYFGPGTRLTVT.

This rearrangement joins TRBV19 to TRBJ2-1; D is ambiguous. CDR1 and CDR2 (germline): LNHDA, SQIVND (reference sequence). This CDR3 spans 11 amino acids. Deletions cut 7 bases from V and 8 bases from J, with 9 bases between. Written as DNA, the CDR3 is TGTGCCAGTACCGCTGGGCATGAGCAGTTCTTC. Translating gives CASTAGHEQFF.

This clone has a handful of counts. The chain joins TRBV7-6 to TRBJ2-7; 9 nucleotides align to TRBD1. This CDR3 is 16 amino acids long. The V and J ends lost 5 bases and 0 bases, in that order; junction bases with no gene match: 8. Germline V gene data show CDR1 as SGHVS and CDR2 as FNYEAQ. The CDR3 sequence is CASSTRTGESSYEQYF. The CDR3 DNA reads TGTGCCAGCAGCACCCGGACAGGGGAGAGCTCCTACGAGCAGTACTTC.

The chain employs TRBV5-1 and TRBJ2-1; 12 bases are shared with TRBD2. CDR1 and CDR2 (germline): SGHRS, YFSETQ. Trimming removed 4 bases from V and 10 bases from J; junction bases left unmatched: 9. The CDR3 length is 15 residues. CDR3 protein: CASSPTSGRSGEQFF. The DNA for the CDR3 is TGCGCCAGCAGCCCTACTAGCGGGAGGTCAGGCGAGCAGTTCTTC.

The chain couples TRBV6-1 to TRBJ1-1; D is perhaps TRBD1 (6 bases). Germline assignment: CDR1 MNHNS and CDR2 SASEGT. V lost 2 bases, J lost 3 bases, and 16 bases lay in between. The CDR3 is 16 amino acids. The CDR3 DNA sequence: TGTGCCAGCAGTGAATTCGGGGGGCCAACGGACACTGAAGCTTTCTTT. Its protein is CASSEFGGPTDTEAFF.

This clone has only one observation. The gene calls are TRBV15 and TRBJ2-1; TRBD2 agrees at 8 bases. CDR1 and CDR2 (germline): LNHNV, YYDKDF (reference sequence). This CDR3 contains 15 residues. With 4 bases clipped from V and 6 bases from J, the junction kept 8 bases outside the gene matches. The CDR3: CATSIRGGRSNEQFF. CDR3 bases: TGTGCCACCAGCATTCGGGGGGGGCGCAGCAATGAGCAGTTCTTC. The variable domain in full, with the rest retrieved from reference TRBV15 and TRBJ2-1, is DAMVIQNPRYQVTQFGKPVTLSCSQTLNHNVMYWYQQKSSQAPKLLFHYYDKDFNNEADTPDNFQSRRPNTSFCFLDIRSPGLGDTAMYLCATSIRGGRSNEQFFGPGTRLTVL.

The gene calls are TRBV24-1 and TRBJ2-1; 11 nucleotides line up with TRBD2. CDR1 is KGHDR, CDR2 SFDVKD, per germline. This CDR3 is 17 amino acids long. V gave up 4 bases and J gave up 5 bases; unmatched junction bases: 9. For the CDR3, the DNA is TGTGCCACCAGTGACTCTCTAGCGGGAGGAGGGGACAATGAGCAGTTCTTC. It encodes CATSDSLAGGGDNEQFF.

The chain combines TRBV4-2 with TRBJ2-7; 7 bases line up with TRBD2. V trimming: 3 bases; J trimming: 2 bases; junction bases outside the gene matches: 7. Germline-derived CDR1 and CDR2 are LGHNA and YNFKEQ. CDR3 length: 15 residues. As DNA, the CDR3 is TGTGCCAGCAGCCATGGGGGGGTAGATACCTACGAGCAGTACTTC. Its translation: CASSHGGVDTYEQYF.

The rearrangement links TRBV16 to TRBJ1-5; a possible D gene is TRBD1 (6 bases). The CDR3 is 14 residues long. Trimming took 4 bases from V and 2 from J, leaving 9 bases between them. In germline, CDR1 is KGHSY, CDR2 FQNENV. As DNA, the CDR3 is TGTGCCAGCAGCCCACAGGGAGGCAATCAGCCCCAGCATTTT. This encodes CASSPQGGNQPQHF.

This rearrangement joins TRBV11-3 to TRBJ2-7; D is possibly TRBD2 (7 bases). In germline, CDR1 is SGHNT, CDR2 YENEEA. V was clipped by 7 bases and J by 2 bases, with 18 bases between them. There are 15 residues in the CDR3. The CDR3 sequence is CASTPRKGGTYEQYF. DNA of the CDR3: TGTGCCAGCACCCCTCGGAAGGGGGGGACCTACGAGCAGTACTTC.

The rearrangement uses TRBV11-2 and TRBJ2-2; D is ambiguous. Germline V CDR1 and CDR2: SGHAT, FQNNGV. V lost 1 base and J lost 3, with 6 bases in between. The CDR3 is 14 amino acids. The CDR3 bases are TGTGCCAGCAGCTTAGTCGTAGACACCGGGGAGCTGTTTTTT. Translation: CASSLVVDTGELFF.

DNA for the CDR3: TGTGCTAGTGGTTTGGTCCCAGGACGCACCGGGGAGCTGTTTTTT. It is translated as CASGLVPGRTGELFF. The chain joins TRBV12-5 to TRBJ2-2, with D hard to call. Germline CDR1 and CDR2: LGHNT and FRNRAP. The CDR3 has 15 residues. V gave up 0 bases and J gave up 4 bases, with 9 bases separating them. Full variable domain (remainder filled in from reference TRBV12-5 and TRBJ2-2): DARVTQTPRHKVTEMGQEVTMRCQPILGHNTVFWYRQTMMQGLELLAYFRNRAPLDDSGMPKDRFSAEMPDATLATLKIQPSEPRDSAVYFCASGLVPGRTGELFFGEGSRLTVL.

The V gene is TRBV6-5, the J gene TRBJ1-2; the match to TRBD1 covers 8 bases. The germline V gene has CDR1 MNHEY and CDR2 SVGAGI. This CDR3 is built from 14 residues. V lost 6 bases and J lost 4; bases outside the gene matches: 7. The CDR3 nucleotides read TGTGCCAGCAGGATCGCAGGGGGCGCCTATGGCTACACCTTC. It specifies CASRIAGGAYGYTF.

The chain links TRBV27 to TRBJ2-3; TRBD1 agrees at 7 bases. The germline gives CDR1 MNHEY, CDR2 SMNVEV (reference sequence). V dropped 5 bases and J dropped 0; count of bases not matched to a gene: 5. The CDR3 has 15 residues. CDR3 sequence (DNA): TGTGCCAGCAGTCCCCTACAGGGGAGCACAGATACGCAGTATTTT. This encodes CASSPLQGSTDTQYF.

The rearrangement uses TRBV6-1 and TRBJ1-2, with D possibly being TRBD1 (5 bases). CDR3 length equals 17 residues. V lost 1 base and J lost 3, with 18 bases in between. CDR1 MNHNS and CDR2 SASEGT come from the germline V gene. CDR3 nucleotides: TGTGCCAGCAGTGAAGGCTCAGGGCCCCCGGCGCACTATGGCTACACCTTC. Its translation: CASSEGSGPPAHYGYTF.

This chain links TRBV27 with TRBJ1-1, with D possibly matching TRBD1 (5 bases). The CDR3 covers 13 residues. The germline CDR1 and CDR2 sequences are MNHEY and SMNVEV (reference sequence). V was clipped by 5 bases and J by 0 bases, with 7 bases between them. CDR3 in amino acids: CASSAGLNTEAFF. CDR3 nucleotides: TGTGCCAGCAGTGCGGGGCTGAACACTGAAGCTTTCTTT.

The CDR3 DNA reads TGTGCCAGTTCAGTAGCGGGGGAGACCCAGTACTTC. As protein: CASSVAGETQYF. The chain employs TRBV12-3 or TRBV12-4 and TRBJ2-5; TRBD2 matches at 8 bases. V shed 9 bases, J shed 5 bases, and the junction held 5 bases outside the gene matches. The CDR3 contains 12 residues.

Notes on this clone: Within the sample, other DNA sequences also encode this same CDR3. The V call is TRBV30, the J call TRBJ2-5; D not certain. Germline CDR1 and CDR2: GTSNPN and SVGIG (reference sequence). Deletions cut 3 bases from V and 2 bases from J, with 13 bases between. The CDR3 length is 14 residues. The CDR3 DNA reads TGTGCCTGGAGGGCCTGGAGCAATCAAGAGACCCAGTACTTC. Amino acid sequence: CAWRAWSNQETQYF.

The V gene is TRBV6-6, the J gene TRBJ1-1; 9 bases line up with TRBD1. The CDR3 length is 14 residues. Trimming at V came to 5 bases and at J to 5 bases, leaving 6 bases not matched to a gene. Germline CDR1 and CDR2: MNHNY and SVGAGI (reference sequence). The chain's CDR3 is CASSTGQGRTEAFF. CDR3 coding DNA: TGTGCCAGCAGTACCGGACAGGGGAGGACTGAAGCTTTCTTT.

J is TRBJ1-2 and V is TRBV7-9; D is unclear. CDR1 and CDR2 (germline): SEHNR, FQNEAQ (reference sequence). Trimming removed 5 bases at V and 4 bases at J, with 17 bases between. The CDR3 is 15 amino acids. The CDR3: CASSNPPGRGYGYTF. Written as DNA, the CDR3 is TGTGCCAGCAGCAACCCCCCGGGGAGAGGCTATGGCTACACCTTC.

The V and J genes are TRBV10-3 and TRBJ2-5; 14 nucleotides align to TRBD2. Unmatched junction bases numbered 8, after V lost 3 bases and J lost 5 bases. CDR1 is ENHRY, CDR2 SYGVKD, per germline. The CDR3 covers 17 residues. The CDR3 coding sequence is TGTGCCATCAGTGAAAAGACTAGCGGGGGGGCCACGGAGACCCAGTACTTC. Its protein is CAISEKTSGGATETQYF.

CDR3 sequence (DNA): TGTGCCAGCAAACTAACAGGGGCCCCACGAAATGAGCAGTTCTTC. Protein product: CASKLTGAPRNEQFF. The chain employs TRBV3-1 (or the pseudogene TRBV3-2) and TRBJ2-1; 7 nucleotides match TRBD1. The length of the CDR3 is 15 residues. The V gene's germline CDR1 is LGHDT and CDR2 YNNKEL (reference sequence). J gave up 7 bases and V 7 bases, and 13 bases lay outside the gene matches.

V gene TRBV7-9 combines with J gene TRBJ1-4; 9 nucleotides align to TRBD1. CDR1 and CDR2 (germline): SEHNR, FQNEAQ (reference sequence). V shed 5 bases, J shed 6 bases, and the junction held 4 bases outside the gene matches. CDR3 length: 14 residues. The CDR3 is CASSGTGRDEKLFF. CDR3 DNA: TGTGCCAGCAGCGGGACAGGGAGGGATGAAAAACTGTTTTTT.

In this sample, this clone turned up a few times. This chain links TRBV6-5 with TRBJ2-7; D gene uncertain. The V end was cut by 5 bases, the J end by 2 bases, with 13 bases between. From germline, CDR1 is MNHEY and CDR2 SVGAGI. This CDR3 is built from 14 residues. The CDR3 region is CASSQIDTTYEQYF. DNA of the CDR3: TGTGCCAGCAGTCAGATTGACACCACCTACGAGCAGTACTTC.

This clone was detected once. The chain has TRBV11-2 and TRBJ2-5, with 10 positions matching TRBD2. This CDR3 has 14 residues. Germline values: CDR1 SGHAT, CDR2 FQNNGV. The V segment lost 6 bases and the J segment 3 bases; nucleotides outside the gene matches: 4. The CDR3 protein is CASRIGLAEETQYF. CDR3 bases: TGTGCCAGCAGAATCGGACTAGCGGAAGAGACCCAGTACTTC.

The genes are TRBV5-1 and TRBJ2-7; 8 bases agree with TRBD1. Per the germline V gene, CDR1 is SGHRS and CDR2 is YFSETQ. Trimming cost V 1 base and J 5 bases; bases outside gene matches: 5. The CDR3 has 14 residues. This chain's CDR3 is CASSLFQGANEQYF. The CDR3, as DNA: TGCGCCAGCAGCTTGTTCCAGGGGGCCAACGAGCAGTACTTC.

The chain carries TRBV29-1 and TRBJ1-2, with TRBD1 identical over 8 bases. The CDR3 is 17 amino acids. The germline V gene has CDR1 SQVTM and CDR2 ANQGSEA. Trimming removed 6 bases from V and 1 base from J; junction bases left unmatched: 16. CDR3 residues: CSVDRGSKGPYNYGYTF. The CDR3 DNA is TGCAGCGTAGACAGGGGCTCTAAGGGCCCATATAACTATGGCTACACCTTC. Drawing the rest from reference TRBV29-1 and TRBJ1-2, the complete variable domain is SAVISQKPSRDICQRGTSLTIQCQVDSQVTMMFWYRQQPGQSLTLIATANQGSEATYESGFVIDKFPISRPNLTFSTLTVSNMSPEDSSIYLCSVDRGSKGPYNYGYTFGSGTRLTVV.

The chain carries TRBV11-3 and TRBJ2-2; no definite D call. The CDR3 consists of 12 residues. The germline V gene encodes CDR1 SGHNT and CDR2 YENEEA. Deletions cut 8 bases from V and 4 bases from J, with 8 bases between. The CDR3 DNA is TGTGCCAGCCTTGGGGTCACCGGGGAGCTGTTTTTT. Protein product: CASLGVTGELFF.

As regards this clone: The junction departs from germline at one end; a sequencing error may be responsible. The genes are TRBV7-9 and TRBJ1-5; tentative D call: TRBD1 (5 bases). Germline loops: CDR1 SEHNR, CDR2 FQNEAQ (reference sequence). The CDR3 consists of 12 residues. In DNA, the CDR3 is TGTGCCAGCAGCCAGGGTAATCAACCCCAGCATTTT. Its protein product is CASSQGNQPQHF.

The chain joins TRBV7-8 to TRBJ2-7; D is undetermined. This CDR3 has 14 residues. Per the germline V gene, CDR1 is SGHVS and CDR2 is FQNEAQ. Trimming removed 5 bases at V and 3 bases at J, with 14 bases between. This CDR3 is CASSLKRGYYEQYF. CDR3 bases: TGTGCCAGCAGCCTCAAACGCGGTTACTACGAGCAGTACTTC.